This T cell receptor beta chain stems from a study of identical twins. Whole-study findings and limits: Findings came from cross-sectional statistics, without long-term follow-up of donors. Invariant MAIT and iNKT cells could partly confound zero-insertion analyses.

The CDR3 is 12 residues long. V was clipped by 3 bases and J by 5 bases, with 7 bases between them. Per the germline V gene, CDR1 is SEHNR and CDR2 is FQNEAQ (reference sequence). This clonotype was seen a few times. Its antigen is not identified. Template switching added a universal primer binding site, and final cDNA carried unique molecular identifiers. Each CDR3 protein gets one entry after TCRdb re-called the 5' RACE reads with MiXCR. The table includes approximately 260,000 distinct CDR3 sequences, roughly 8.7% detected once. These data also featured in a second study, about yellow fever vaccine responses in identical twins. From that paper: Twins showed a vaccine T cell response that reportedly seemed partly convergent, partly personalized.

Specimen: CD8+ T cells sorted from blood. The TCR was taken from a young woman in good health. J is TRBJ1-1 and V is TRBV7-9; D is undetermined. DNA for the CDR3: TGTGCCAGCAGCTTTTTTAATACTGAAGCTTTCTTT. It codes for CASSFFNTEAFF.